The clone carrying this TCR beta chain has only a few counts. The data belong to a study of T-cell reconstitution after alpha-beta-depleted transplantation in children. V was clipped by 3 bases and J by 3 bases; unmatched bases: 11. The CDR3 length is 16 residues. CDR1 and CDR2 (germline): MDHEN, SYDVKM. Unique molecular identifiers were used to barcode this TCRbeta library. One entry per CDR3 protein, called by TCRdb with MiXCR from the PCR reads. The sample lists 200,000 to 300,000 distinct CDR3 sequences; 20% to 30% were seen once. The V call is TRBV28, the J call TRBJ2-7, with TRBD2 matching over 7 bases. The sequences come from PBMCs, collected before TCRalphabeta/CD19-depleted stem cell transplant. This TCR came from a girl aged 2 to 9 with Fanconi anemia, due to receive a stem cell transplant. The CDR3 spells CASSFRGSSSYYEQYF. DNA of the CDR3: TGTGCCAGCAGTTTCCGCGGGAGCTCCTCATACTACGAGCAGTACTTC.